This T cell receptor beta chain is drawn from a study of blood T cell repertoires in COVID-19. Overall study context: Samples taken during acute and convalescent COVID-19 were collected in the United States, Italy and Spain. Sources were T cells, B-cell-depleted T cells, or PBMCs; the material itself was cDNA or gDNA.

In the authors' methods: Amplified reference gene primers provided the basis for estimating nucleated cell counts. TCRdb's table, derived via immunoSEQ multiplex PCR, lists solely in-frame clones and lacks some. V and J calls and clone size are copied from that table; D and trimming were computed from the DNA. This table holds hundreds of thousands of clones, around four fifths found once. The CDR3 loop spans 15 amino acids. Germline V lookup: CDR1 SGHAT, CDR2 FQNNGV. Trimming shortened V by 1 base and J by 8 bases, and 14 bases separated the two germline ends. The rearrangement uses TRBV11-2 and TRBJ1-4, with D perhaps TRBD1 (6 bases). The clonotype was recovered from a woman aged 45-59 years with acute or convalescent COVID-19. The source material was peripheral blood. CDR3 protein: CASSLVAGVGEKLFF. DNA for the CDR3: TGTGCCAGCAGCTTAGTGGCAGGGGTAGGAGAAAAACTGTTTTTT.